This T cell receptor (beta chain) emerged from a study of CD8+ T cells in alopecia areata. Study-wide context: Treated individuals took tofacitinib by mouth, 5 to 10 mg twice daily.

Regarding the study as a whole: Numerous clones, expanded in lesions, remained in scalp and blood during tofacitinib. Clonality in the scalp and expanded CD8+ clones ranked among the top 100 were significantly decreased by tofacitinib.

Reverse transcription of extracted RNA yielded cDNA, which provided the sequencing template. Profiled with immunoSEQ multiplex PCR; TCRdb holds only in-frame clones, not every one. Among 150,000 to 200,000 clones listed, 55% to 75% were seen once. With respect to this clone: Its antigen is not identified.

The V and J ends lost 10 bases and 4 bases respectively, with 10 bases between them. Per germline, CDR1 MNHNS and CDR2 SASEGT. The CDR3 is 12 amino acids. Regarding treatment: oral pan-JAK inhibitor, 5-10 mg twice daily. The V gene is TRBV6-1, the J gene TRBJ2-2; D is unclear. The input for sequencing was CD4+ T cells sorted from blood, taken at week 24, from a patient treated with tofacitinib. This TCR was recovered from a human donor with alopecia areata. CDR3 nucleotide sequence: TGTGCCACCCAAGAACTCACCGGGGAGCTGTTTTTT. This encodes CATQELTGELFF.